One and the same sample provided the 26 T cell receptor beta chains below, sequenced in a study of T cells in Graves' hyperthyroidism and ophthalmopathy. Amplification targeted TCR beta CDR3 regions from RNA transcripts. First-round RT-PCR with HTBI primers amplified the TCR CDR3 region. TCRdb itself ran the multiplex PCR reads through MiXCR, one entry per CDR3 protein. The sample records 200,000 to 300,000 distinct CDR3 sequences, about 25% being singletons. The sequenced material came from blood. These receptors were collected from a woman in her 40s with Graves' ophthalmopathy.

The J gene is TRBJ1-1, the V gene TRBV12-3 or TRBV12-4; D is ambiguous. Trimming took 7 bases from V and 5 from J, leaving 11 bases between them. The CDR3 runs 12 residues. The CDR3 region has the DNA TGTGCCAGCAATCAAAGGAGGACTGAAGCTTTCTTT. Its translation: CASNQRRTEAFF.

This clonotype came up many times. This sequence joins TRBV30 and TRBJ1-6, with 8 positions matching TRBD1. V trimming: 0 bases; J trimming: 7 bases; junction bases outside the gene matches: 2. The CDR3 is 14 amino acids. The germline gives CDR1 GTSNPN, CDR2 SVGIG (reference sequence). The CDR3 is CAWSVTGGNSPLHF. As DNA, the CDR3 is TGTGCCTGGAGTGTCACAGGGGGAAATTCACCCCTCCACTTT.

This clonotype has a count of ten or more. DNA for the CDR3: TGTGCCAGCAGCGTAGAGGGAACCCTTCGGGGGCCGTTCGGGGAGCTGTTTTTT. This translates into CASSVEGTLRGPFGELFF. The chain couples TRBV9 to TRBJ2-2; D might be TRBD1 or TRBD2, each matching 6 bases. V was trimmed by 0 bases and J by 7 bases, leaving 22 bases between them. Germline CDR1 is SGDLS and CDR2 is YYNGEE. The CDR3 runs to 18 residues.

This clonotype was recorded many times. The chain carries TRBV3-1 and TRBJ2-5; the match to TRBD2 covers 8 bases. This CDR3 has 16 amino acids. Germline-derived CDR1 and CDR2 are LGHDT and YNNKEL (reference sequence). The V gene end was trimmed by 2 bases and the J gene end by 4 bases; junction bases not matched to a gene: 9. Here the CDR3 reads CASSQRTGGFRETQYF. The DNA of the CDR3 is TGTGCCAGCAGCCAACGCACGGGAGGGTTCCGAGAGACCCAGTACTTC.

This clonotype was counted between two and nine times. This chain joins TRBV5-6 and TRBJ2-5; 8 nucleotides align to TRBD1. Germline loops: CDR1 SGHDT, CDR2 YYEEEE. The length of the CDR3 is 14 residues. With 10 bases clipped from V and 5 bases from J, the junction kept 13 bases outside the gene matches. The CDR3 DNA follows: TGTGCCGTATCAGTACAGGGGGTAGGGGAGACCCAGTACTTC. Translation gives CAVSVQGVGETQYF.

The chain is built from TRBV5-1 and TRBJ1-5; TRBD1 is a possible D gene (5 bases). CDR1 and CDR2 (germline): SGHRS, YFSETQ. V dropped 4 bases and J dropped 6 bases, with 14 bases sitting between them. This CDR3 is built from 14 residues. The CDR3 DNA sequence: TGCGCCAGCAGCCCGCAGGGAGACGGTCAGCCCCAGCATTTT. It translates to CASSPQGDGQPQHF.

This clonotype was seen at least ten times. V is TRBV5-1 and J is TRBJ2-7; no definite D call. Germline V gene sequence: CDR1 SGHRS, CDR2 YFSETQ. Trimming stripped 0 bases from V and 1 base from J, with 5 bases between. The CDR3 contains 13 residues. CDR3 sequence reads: CASSLEVSYEQYF. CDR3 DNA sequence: TGCGCCAGCAGCTTGGAGGTTTCCTACGAGCAGTACTTC. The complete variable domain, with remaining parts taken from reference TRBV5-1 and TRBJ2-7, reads KAGVTQTPRYLIKTRGQQVTLSCSPISGHRSVSWYQQTPGQGLQFLFEYFSETQRNKGNFPGRFSGRQFSNSRSEMNVSTLELGDSALYLCASSLEVSYEQYFGPGTRLTVT.

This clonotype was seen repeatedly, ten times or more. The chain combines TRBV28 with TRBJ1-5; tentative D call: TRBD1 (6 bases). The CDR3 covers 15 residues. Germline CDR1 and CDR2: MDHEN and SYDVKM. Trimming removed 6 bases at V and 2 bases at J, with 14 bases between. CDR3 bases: TGTGCCAGCAGCTCTACAGGGCCGGGCAATCAGCCCCAGCATTTT. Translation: CASSSTGPGNQPQHF.

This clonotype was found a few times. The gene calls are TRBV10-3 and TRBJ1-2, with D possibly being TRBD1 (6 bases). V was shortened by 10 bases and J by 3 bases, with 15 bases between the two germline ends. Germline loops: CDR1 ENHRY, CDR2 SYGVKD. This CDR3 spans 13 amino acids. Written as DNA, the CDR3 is TGTGCCACCAAGGGGGAATCGGACTATGGCTACACCTTC. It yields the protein CATKGESDYGYTF.

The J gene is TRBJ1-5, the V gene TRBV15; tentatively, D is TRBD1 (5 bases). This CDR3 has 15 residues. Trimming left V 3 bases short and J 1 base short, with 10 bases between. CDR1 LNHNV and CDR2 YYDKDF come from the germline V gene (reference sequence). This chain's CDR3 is CATSRGEASNQPQHF. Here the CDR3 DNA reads TGTGCCACCAGCAGGGGGGAAGCGAGCAATCAGCCCCAGCATTTT.

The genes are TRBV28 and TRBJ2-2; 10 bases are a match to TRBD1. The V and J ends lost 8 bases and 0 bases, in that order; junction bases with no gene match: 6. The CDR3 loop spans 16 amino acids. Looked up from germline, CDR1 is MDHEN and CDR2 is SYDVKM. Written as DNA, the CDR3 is TGTGCCAGCTCCGGGACAGGGGACGCGAACACCGGGGAGCTGTTTTTT. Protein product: CASSGTGDANTGELFF.

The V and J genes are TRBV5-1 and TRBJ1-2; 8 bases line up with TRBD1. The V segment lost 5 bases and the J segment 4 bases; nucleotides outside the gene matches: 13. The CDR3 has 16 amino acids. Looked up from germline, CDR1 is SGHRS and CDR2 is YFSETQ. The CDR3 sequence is CASSPGTGGSGYGYTF. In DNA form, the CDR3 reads TGCGCCAGCAGTCCCGGGACAGGCGGAAGTGGCTATGGCTACACCTTC.

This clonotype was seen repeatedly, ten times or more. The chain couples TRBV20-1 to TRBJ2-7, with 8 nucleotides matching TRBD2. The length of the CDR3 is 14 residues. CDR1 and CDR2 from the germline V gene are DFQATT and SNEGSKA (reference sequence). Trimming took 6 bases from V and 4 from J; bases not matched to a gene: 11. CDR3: CSALGPGGPYEQYF. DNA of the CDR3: TGCAGTGCCCTAGGCCCGGGAGGGCCTTACGAGCAGTACTTC.

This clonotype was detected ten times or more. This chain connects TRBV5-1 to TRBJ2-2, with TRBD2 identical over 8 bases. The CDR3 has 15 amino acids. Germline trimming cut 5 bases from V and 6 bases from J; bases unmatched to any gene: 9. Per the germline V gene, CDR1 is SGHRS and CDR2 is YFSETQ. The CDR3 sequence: CASRGFGGGPGELFF. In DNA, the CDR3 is TGCGCCAGCAGGGGATTCGGCGGGGGGCCCGGGGAGCTGTTTTTT.

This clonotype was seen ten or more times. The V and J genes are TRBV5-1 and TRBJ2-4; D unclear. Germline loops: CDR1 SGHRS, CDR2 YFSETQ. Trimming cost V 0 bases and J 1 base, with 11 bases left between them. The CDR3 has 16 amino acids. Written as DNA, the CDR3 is TGCGCCAGCAGCTTGGCCGCAAGGGATGCCAAAAACATTCAGTACTTC. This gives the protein CASSLAARDAKNIQYF.

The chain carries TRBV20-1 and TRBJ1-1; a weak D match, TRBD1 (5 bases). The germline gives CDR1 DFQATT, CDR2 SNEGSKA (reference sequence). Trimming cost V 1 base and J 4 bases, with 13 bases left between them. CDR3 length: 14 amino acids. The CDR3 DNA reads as TGCAGTGCTAGAGTGGAGGGGCTTGGCACTGAAGCTTTCTTT. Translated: CSARVEGLGTEAFF.

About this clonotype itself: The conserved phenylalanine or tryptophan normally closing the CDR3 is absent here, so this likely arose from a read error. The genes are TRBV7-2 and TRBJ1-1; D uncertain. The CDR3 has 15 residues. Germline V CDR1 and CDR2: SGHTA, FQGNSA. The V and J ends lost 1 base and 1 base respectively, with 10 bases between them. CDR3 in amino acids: CASSLVPGWNTEAFS. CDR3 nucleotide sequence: TGTGCCAGCAGCTTAGTGCCGGGCTGGAACACTGAAGCTTTCTCT.

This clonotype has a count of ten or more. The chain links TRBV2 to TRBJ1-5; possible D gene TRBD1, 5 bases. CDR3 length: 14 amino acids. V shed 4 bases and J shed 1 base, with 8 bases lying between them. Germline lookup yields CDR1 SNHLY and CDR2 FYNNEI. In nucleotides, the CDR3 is TGTGCCAGCAGTGTAGGGGTGAGCAATCAGCCCCAGCATTTT. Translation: CASSVGVSNQPQHF. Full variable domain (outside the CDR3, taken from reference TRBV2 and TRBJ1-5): EPEVTQTPSHQVTQMGQEVILRCVPISNHLYFYWYRQILGQKVEFLVSFYNNEISEKSEIFDDQFSVERPDGSNFTLKIRSTKLEDSAMYFCASSVGVSNQPQHFGDGTRLSIL.

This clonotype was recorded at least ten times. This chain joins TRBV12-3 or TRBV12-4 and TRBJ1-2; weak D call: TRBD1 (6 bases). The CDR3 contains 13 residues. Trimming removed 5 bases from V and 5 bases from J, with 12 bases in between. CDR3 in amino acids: CASSTGGEYGYTF. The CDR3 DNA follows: TGTGCCAGCAGTACCGGGGGCGAGTATGGCTACACCTTC.

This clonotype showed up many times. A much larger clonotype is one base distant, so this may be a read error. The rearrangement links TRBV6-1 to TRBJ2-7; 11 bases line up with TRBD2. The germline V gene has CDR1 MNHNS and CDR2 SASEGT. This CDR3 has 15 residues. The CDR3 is CASTNFLAGGYGQYF. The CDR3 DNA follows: TGTGCCAGCACCAATTTCCTAGCGGGAGGATACGGGCAGTACTTC.

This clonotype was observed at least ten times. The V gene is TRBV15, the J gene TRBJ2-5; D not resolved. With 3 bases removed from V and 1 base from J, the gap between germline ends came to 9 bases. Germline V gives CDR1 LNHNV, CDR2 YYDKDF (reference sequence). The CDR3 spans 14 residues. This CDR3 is CATSRLQTQETQYF. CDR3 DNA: TGTGCCACCAGCAGGCTGCAGACCCAAGAGACCCAGTACTTC.

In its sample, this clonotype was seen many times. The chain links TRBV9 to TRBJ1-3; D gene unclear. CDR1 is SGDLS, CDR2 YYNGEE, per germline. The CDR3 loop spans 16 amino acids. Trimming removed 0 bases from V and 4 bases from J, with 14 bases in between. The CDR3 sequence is CASSVDVGILGNTIYF. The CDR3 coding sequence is TGTGCCAGCAGCGTAGATGTCGGCATTTTGGGAAACACCATATATTTT. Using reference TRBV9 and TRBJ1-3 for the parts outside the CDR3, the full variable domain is DSGVTQTPKHLITATGQRVTLRCSPRSGDLSVYWYQQSLDQGLQFLIQYYNGEERAKGNILERFSAQQFPDLHSELNLSSLELGDSALYFCASSVDVGILGNTIYFGEGSWLTVV.

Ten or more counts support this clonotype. Here the CDR3 DNA reads TGTGCCAGTAGTGCGCTAGGTGAATTCCCCTACGAGCAGTACTTC. Its translation is CASSALGEFPYEQYF. The chain is built from TRBV19 and TRBJ2-7; no clear D gene. V lost 5 bases to trimming and J lost 2 bases, with 16 bases between them. CDR1 and CDR2 (germline): LNHDA, SQIVND (reference sequence). The CDR3 sequence is 15 residues long.

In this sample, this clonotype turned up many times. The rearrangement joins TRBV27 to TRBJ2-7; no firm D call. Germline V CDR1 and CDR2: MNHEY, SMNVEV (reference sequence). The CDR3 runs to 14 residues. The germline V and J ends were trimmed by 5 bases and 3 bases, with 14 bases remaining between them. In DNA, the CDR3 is TGTGCCAGCAGTCCAGATCTCTCCGGCTACGAGCAGTACTTC. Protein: CASSPDLSGYEQYF.

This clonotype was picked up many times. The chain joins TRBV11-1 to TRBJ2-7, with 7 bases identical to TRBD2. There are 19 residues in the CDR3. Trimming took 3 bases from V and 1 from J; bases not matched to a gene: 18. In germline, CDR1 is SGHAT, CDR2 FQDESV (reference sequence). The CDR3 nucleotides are TGTGCCAGCAGCTTGAGTCAGGTGGGGTCCGTGGGAGGGTCCTACGAGCAGTACTTC. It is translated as CASSLSQVGSVGGSYEQYF.

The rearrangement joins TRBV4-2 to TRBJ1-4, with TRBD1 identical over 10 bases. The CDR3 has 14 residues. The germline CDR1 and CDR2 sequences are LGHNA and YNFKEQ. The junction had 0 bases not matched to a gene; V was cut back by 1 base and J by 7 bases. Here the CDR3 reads CASSQGQGAEKLFF. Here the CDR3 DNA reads TGTGCCAGCAGCCAAGGACAGGGGGCTGAAAAACTGTTTTTT.